Presented here are 24 T cell receptor beta chains from one specimen sequenced in a study of T cell responses to AZD1222 COVID-19 vaccine. Clones were sequenced by immunoSEQ multiplex PCR, and TCRdb holds only the in-frame ones, with some missing. This table holds about 96,000 clones, about 88% found once. The sequencing used peripheral blood, collected on day 0 of AZD1222 vaccination. The receptors were gathered from an adult in good health.

This clone came up once. The gene calls are TRBV5-1 and TRBJ1-5; maybe TRBD1 (5 bases). CDR1 is SGHRS, CDR2 YFSETQ, per germline. Trimming removed 2 bases from V and 6 bases from J, with 12 bases in between. The CDR3 sequence is 14 residues long. The CDR3: CASSFSGGSQPQHF. As DNA, the CDR3 is TGCGCCAGCAGCTTTTCGGGGGGGTCTCAGCCCCAGCATTTT. Full variable domain (outside the CDR3, taken from reference TRBV5-1 and TRBJ1-5): KAGVTQTPRYLIKTRGQQVTLSCSPISGHRSVSWYQQTPGQGLQFLFEYFSETQRNKGNFPGRFSGRQFSNSRSEMNVSTLELGDSALYLCASSFSGGSQPQHFGDGTRLSIL.

V usage is TRBV27 and J usage is TRBJ1-5; the match to TRBD1 covers 9 bases. V gave up 5 bases and J gave up 7 bases; unmatched junction bases: 6. The CDR3 sequence is 14 residues long. Germline V gene lookup returns CDR1 MNHEY and CDR2 SMNVEV (reference sequence). CDR3: CASSPWDRVQPQHF. CDR3 DNA: TGTGCCAGCAGTCCCTGGGACAGGGTACAGCCCCAGCATTTT.

CDR3 in amino acids: CASSSHKGSNEKLFF. CDR3 coding DNA: TGTGCCAGCAGCTCACACAAGGGTTCTAATGAAAAACTGTTTTTT. J is TRBJ1-4 and V is TRBV11-2; D is unresolved. V was shortened by 4 bases and J by 3 bases, with 12 bases between the two germline ends. This CDR3 contains 15 residues. The V gene's germline CDR1 is SGHAT and CDR2 FQNNGV.

Only a few counts were recorded for this clone. The chain carries TRBV7-8 and TRBJ2-1; tentatively, D is TRBD1 (6 bases). This CDR3 contains 15 residues. CDR1 and CDR2 (germline): SGHVS, FQNEAQ. V was shortened by 7 bases and J by 8 bases, with 21 bases between the two germline ends. As DNA, the CDR3 is TGTGCCAGCACCCGCAGGGGTTCCCTTTGGGATGAGCAGTTCTTC. It specifies CASTRRGSLWDEQFF. Together with reference TRBV7-8 and TRBJ2-1, the CDR3 gives the full variable domain: GAGVSQSPRYKVAKRGQDVALRCDPISGHVSLFWYQQALGQGPEFLTYFQNEAQLDKSGLPSDRFFAERPEGSVSTLKIQRTQQEDSAVYLCASTRRGSLWDEQFFGPGTRLTVL.

This clone was seen just once. This chain links TRBV29-1 with TRBJ2-1, with 9 bases that match TRBD1. Germline V gene data show CDR1 as SQVTM and CDR2 as ANQGSEA. This CDR3 spans 15 amino acids. The J segment lost 8 bases and the V segment lost 1 base, leaving 9 bases of the junction unmatched. CDR3 coding DNA: TGCAGCGTTGAAGGGTCGGACAGGGGTATCGATGAGCAGTTCTTC. This sequence encodes CSVEGSDRGIDEQFF.

J is TRBJ2-7 and V is TRBV28; D call uncertain. V was pared by 7 bases and J by 6 bases, with 13 bases between. There are 12 residues in the CDR3. Germline values: CDR1 MDHEN, CDR2 SYDVKM. This CDR3 reads CASTAFQSEQYF. In DNA, the CDR3 is TGTGCCAGCACGGCCTTTCAATCCGAGCAGTACTTC.

A single count supports this clone. The chain combines TRBV19 with TRBJ1-1; tentatively, D is TRBD1 (5 bases). Germline CDR1 LNHDA, CDR2 SQIVND (reference sequence). V lost 10 bases to trimming and J lost 6 bases, with 21 bases between them. This CDR3 is built from 14 residues. As DNA, the CDR3 is TGTGCCACCAGTCCCCGATGGGGCTTCTCTGAAGCTTTCTTT. Its protein product is CATSPRWGFSEAFF.

This chain uses TRBV4-2 with TRBJ1-2; D perhaps matches TRBD1 (6 bases). The CDR3 has 17 amino acids. The ends were cut back, 0 bases at V and 7 bases at J, with 21 bases in the middle. CDR1 and CDR2 from the germline V gene are LGHNA and YNFKEQ. This CDR3 is CASSQDPSNRVIVGYTF. In DNA form, the CDR3 reads TGTGCCAGCAGCCAAGACCCCTCTAACAGGGTGATAGTTGGCTACACCTTC.

The chain carries TRBV12-3 or TRBV12-4 and TRBJ1-1; D gene uncertain. The length of the CDR3 is 13 residues. V gave up 5 bases and J gave up 4 bases, with 11 bases separating them. The CDR3 sequence is CASSPGRATEAFF. For the CDR3, the DNA is TGTGCCAGCAGTCCCGGGAGGGCCACTGAAGCTTTCTTT.

V is TRBV15 and J is TRBJ2-1, with 7 nucleotides matching TRBD2. The CDR3 covers 14 residues. J gave up 7 bases and V 4 bases, and 7 bases lay outside the gene matches. Looked up from germline, CDR1 is LNHNV and CDR2 is YYDKDF (reference sequence). The CDR3 DNA is TGTGCCACCAGCATTTTTAGCGGGTCAAATGAGCAGTTCTTC. It translates to CATSIFSGSNEQFF.

This clone occurred once. The chain carries TRBV19 and TRBJ2-3; the match to TRBD1 covers 10 bases. V lost 6 bases, J lost 0 bases, and 6 bases stayed unmatched. The CDR3 has 16 amino acids. Germline CDR1 reads LNHDA; CDR2 reads SQIVND (reference sequence). The CDR3 spells CASRTPGQGSTDTQYF. As DNA, the CDR3 is TGTGCCAGTAGAACCCCGGGACAGGGGAGCACAGATACGCAGTATTTT.

This clone has just a few counts. The V call is TRBV7-2, the J call TRBJ1-2; D gene uncertain. V lost 0 bases, J lost 8 bases, and 10 bases lay in between. Germline V CDR1 and CDR2: SGHTA, FQGNSA. The CDR3 contains 13 residues. DNA of the CDR3: TGTGCCAGCAGCTTAGCGGGTTCGGGGGGCTACACCTTC. It translates to CASSLAGSGGYTF.

This chain connects TRBV4-1 to TRBJ2-7; D possibly corresponds to TRBD1 (5 bases). The germline V and J ends were trimmed by 3 bases and 1 base, with 7 bases remaining between them. Germline V gene sequence: CDR1 MGHRA, CDR2 YSYEKL. This CDR3 is 13 amino acids long. The CDR3 DNA follows: TGCGCCAGCAGCCAGACAGTTTCCTACGAGCAGTACTTC. Translated, it gives CASSQTVSYEQYF.

The J gene is TRBJ1-2, the V gene TRBV19; 11 bases match TRBD1. CDR1 is LNHDA, CDR2 SQIVND, per germline (reference sequence). The CDR3 consists of 15 residues. Losses at the gene ends were 3 bases for V and 7 bases for J; bases not matched to a gene: 7. CDR3 sequence (DNA): TGTGCCAGTAGTATGAGGACAGGGGGCAGAGGTGGCTACACCTTC. This gives the protein CASSMRTGGRGGYTF.

In this sample, this clone turned up once. This rearrangement joins TRBV25-1 to TRBJ2-1; TRBD1 matches at 10 bases. Germline lookup yields CDR1 MGHDK and CDR2 SYGVNS. V gave up 4 bases and J gave up 2 bases; unmatched junction bases: 2. This CDR3 is 15 amino acids long. The CDR3 sequence is CASSAGQGAYNEQFF. CDR3 DNA sequence: TGTGCCAGCAGTGCCGGACAGGGGGCCTACAATGAGCAGTTCTTC.

This chain joins TRBV11-3 and TRBJ1-1, with 7 bases lining up with TRBD1. Trimming at V came to 1 base and at J to 2 bases, leaving 1 base not matched to a gene. This CDR3 comprises 14 residues. Germline V lookup: CDR1 SGHNT, CDR2 YENEEA. The CDR3 nucleotides read TGTGCCAGCAGCTTAGCAGGGGGAAACACTGAAGCTTTCTTT. The encoded protein is CASSLAGGNTEAFF.

The chain has TRBV9 and TRBJ2-1, with D perhaps TRBD1 or TRBD2 (5 bases each). This CDR3 has 13 amino acids. CDR1 and CDR2 (germline): SGDLS, YYNGEE. V was shortened by 3 bases and J by 6 bases, with 10 bases between the two germline ends. The CDR3 loop reads CASSGSGLNEQFF. The CDR3 DNA reads TGTGCCAGCAGCGGCTCGGGGCTCAATGAGCAGTTCTTC.

CDR3 region: CASSQPDFYETQYF. The DNA of the CDR3 is TGTGCCAGCAGCCAACCGGACTTTTATGAGACCCAGTACTTC. This rearrangement joins TRBV3-1 (or the pseudogene TRBV3-2) to TRBJ2-5; perhaps TRBD2 as D (5 bases). CDR1 and CDR2 from the germline V gene are LGHDT and YNNKEL (reference sequence). The CDR3 contains 14 residues. Between the trimmed V and J ends, which lost 2 bases and 5 bases, there was a span of 12 bases.

This clone has a handful of counts. The gene calls are TRBV11-2 and TRBJ1-1, with D tentatively TRBD1 (6 bases). V dropped 5 bases and J dropped 11 bases, with 12 bases sitting between them. There are 11 residues in the CDR3. The germline CDR1 and CDR2 sequences are SGHAT and FQNNGV. The CDR3 DNA follows: TGTGCCAGCAGCCCGGGGGCGGACGCTTTCTTT. Amino acid sequence: CASSPGADAFF.

This chain connects TRBV27 to TRBJ1-4, with a possible D match to TRBD1 (5 bases). CDR3 length: 15 amino acids. V shed 2 bases and J shed 4 bases, with 11 bases lying between them. The germline CDR1 and CDR2 sequences are MNHEY and SMNVEV (reference sequence). CDR3 amino acids: CASSLRGGGNEKLFF. The CDR3 region has the DNA TGTGCCAGCAGTTTACGCGGGGGAGGTAATGAAAAACTGTTTTTT.

The chain links TRBV6-5 to TRBJ1-1, with TRBD1 as a possible D gene (6 bases). The germline CDR1 and CDR2 sequences are MNHEY and SVGAGI. The CDR3 sequence is 16 residues long. V was clipped by 4 bases and J by 0 bases, with 15 bases between them. The CDR3 sequence is CASSSQQGILNTEAFF. Written as DNA, the CDR3 is TGTGCCAGCAGTTCCCAACAGGGAATACTGAACACTGAAGCTTTCTTT.

This sequence joins TRBV7-3 and TRBJ1-1; a weak D match, TRBD1 (5 bases). Trimming shortened V by 2 bases and J by 0 bases, and 10 bases separated the two germline ends. Germline lookup yields CDR1 SGHTA and CDR2 FQGTGA. There are 15 residues in the CDR3. CDR3 nucleotides: TGTGCCAGCAGCTTACGGGGGGGAGTGAACACTGAAGCTTTCTTT. Translated: CASSLRGGVNTEAFF.

The CDR3 reads CASSGDSNTGELFF. The CDR3 DNA sequence: TGTGCCAGCAGTGGAGACTCCAACACCGGGGAGCTGTTTTTT. The chain recombines TRBV2 with TRBJ2-2; D is unclear. V lost 4 bases and J lost 2, with 8 bases in between. Germline V CDR1 and CDR2: SNHLY, FYNNEI. This CDR3 has 14 residues.

The rearrangement uses TRBV30 and TRBJ1-1; D gene uncertain. Trimming stripped 2 bases from V and 4 bases from J, with 2 bases between. Germline loops: CDR1 GTSNPN, CDR2 SVGIG (reference sequence). This CDR3 is 10 amino acids long. As DNA, the CDR3 is TGTGCCTGGAGTAGCACTGAAGCTTTCTTT. Protein: CAWSSTEAFF.